This record covers a single T cell receptor (beta chain). What it binds is not known. Primers included in the PCR were 60 Vbeta and 13 Jbeta primers. The table came from immunoSEQ multiplex PCR; TCRdb's copy has only in-frame clones and leaves some out. The sample holds about 180,000 clones, around 82% seen once. The data derive from a study of cytomegalovirus exposure and HLA in healthy donors. For the study at large: The study placed around 85% of its roughly 430 genotyped donors in the Caucasian-associated ancestry cluster.

The CDR3 spans 14 residues. Per germline, CDR1 SGDLS and CDR2 YYNGEE. Trimming stripped 0 bases from V and 9 bases from J, with 15 bases between. Overall study findings and caveats: In a later analysis, V- and J-gene trimming of beta chains associated with a DCLRE1C missense variant, replicated independently.

The gene calls are TRBV9 and TRBJ2-5, with a tentative D call TRBD1 (5 bases). This clonotype originated in a woman aged 25 to 45 in good health and CMV-seropositive. Sequencing was carried out using PBMCs. The chain's CDR3 is CASSVGWGPKAQYF. DNA for the CDR3: TGTGCCAGCAGCGTAGGGTGGGGCCCGAAGGCCCAGTACTTC.